The clone carrying this T cell receptor beta chain was observed many times. Its antigen is not identified. The data are from a study of response to subunit inactivated influenza vaccine. Overall study findings and caveats: Authors suggested seasonal influenza vaccinations each recruit few new T cells.

MiXCR was run by TCRdb on the RT-PCR reads, yielding one entry per CDR3 protein. The sample gives 450,000 to 600,000 distinct CDR3 sequences, roughly 7.6% of which show up once; about an eighth is in the top ten. There are 14 residues in the CDR3. Trimming at V came to 0 bases and at J to 2 bases, leaving 1 base not matched to a gene. Germline CDR1 and CDR2: DFQATT and SNEGSKA (reference sequence). This sequence originates from a man between 45 and 75 years old who received an inactivated influenza vaccine. Sequences were derived from PBMCs from blood, sampled roughly 24 months after vaccination. The chain links TRBV20-1 to TRBJ2-7; 10 bases fit TRBD2. CDR3 bases: TGCAGTGCTAGAGACGGACTAGCGGCCTACGAGCAGTACTTC. Protein sequence: CSARDGLAAYEQYF.